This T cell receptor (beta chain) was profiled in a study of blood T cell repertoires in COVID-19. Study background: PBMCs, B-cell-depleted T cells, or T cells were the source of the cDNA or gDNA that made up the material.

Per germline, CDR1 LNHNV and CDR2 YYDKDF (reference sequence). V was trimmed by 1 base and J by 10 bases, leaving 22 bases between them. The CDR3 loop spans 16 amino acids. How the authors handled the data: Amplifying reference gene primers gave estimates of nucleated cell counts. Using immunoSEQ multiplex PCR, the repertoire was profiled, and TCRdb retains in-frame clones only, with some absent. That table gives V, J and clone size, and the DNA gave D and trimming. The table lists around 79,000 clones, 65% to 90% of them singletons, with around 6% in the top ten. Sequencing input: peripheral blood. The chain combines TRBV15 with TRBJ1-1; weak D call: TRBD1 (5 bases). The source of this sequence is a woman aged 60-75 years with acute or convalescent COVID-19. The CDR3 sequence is CATSRVSRGGTGGAFF. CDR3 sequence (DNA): TGTGCCACCAGCAGAGTGTCGAGGGGAGGGACGGGTGGAGCTTTCTTT.